Shown below are 10 T cell receptor beta chains from a single sample sequenced in a study of blood T cell repertoires in COVID-19. TCRdb keeps only in-frame clones here, not all; method: immunoSEQ multiplex PCR. In the table there are approximately 230,000 clones, roughly nine tenths of which are singletons. Sequencing input: peripheral blood. These receptor sequences come from a young man with active or convalescent COVID-19.

The chain is built from TRBV5-1 and TRBJ1-1; D remains ambiguous. The CDR3 totals 14 residues. Germline V gives CDR1 SGHRS, CDR2 YFSETQ. V was shortened by 2 bases and J by 0 bases, with 8 bases between the two germline ends. Here the CDR3 reads CASSLEVMNTEAFF. DNA of the CDR3: TGCGCCAGCAGCTTAGAGGTGATGAACACTGAAGCTTTCTTT.

This clone showed up just once. The rearrangement uses TRBV7-9 and TRBJ1-1; D is unresolved. CDR1 is SEHNR, CDR2 FQNEAQ, per germline (reference sequence). This CDR3 is 15 amino acids long. The germline V and J ends were trimmed by 5 bases and 0 bases, with 13 bases remaining between them. As DNA, the CDR3 is TGTGCCAGCAGCACGCCCCGGGGATTGAACACTGAAGCTTTCTTT. Its translation: CASSTPRGLNTEAFF.

The CDR3: CASSDPRGPRAAFF. The DNA of the CDR3 is TGTGCCAGCAGCGATCCCCGGGGTCCTCGTGCAGCTTTCTTT. The chain joins TRBV6-2 or TRBV6-3 to TRBJ1-1, with unresolved D. The CDR3 totals 14 residues. Deletions cut 6 bases from V and 10 bases from J, with 21 bases between. Germline V gene data show CDR1 as MNHEY and CDR2 as SVGEGT.

CDR3 in DNA: TGTGCCAGCAGTTACGACGGGTACAATGAGCAGTTCTTC. Amino acid sequence: CASSYDGYNEQFF. V usage is TRBV6-2 or TRBV6-3 and J usage is TRBJ2-1, with D uncertain. V was shortened by 2 bases and J by 4 bases, with 6 bases between the two germline ends. CDR1 is MNHEY and CDR2 is SVGEGT in the germline V gene. The length of the CDR3 is 13 residues.

The chain combines TRBV7-8 with TRBJ1-5; tentative D call: TRBD1 (5 bases). There are 18 residues in the CDR3. Germline CDR1 and CDR2: SGHVS and FQNEAQ. The ends were cut back, 5 bases at V and 0 bases at J, with 20 bases in the middle. The CDR3 DNA is TGTGCCAGCAGCCCGATGCTCGGGGACTTAGATAGCAATCAGCCCCAGCATTTT. Translation gives CASSPMLGDLDSNQPQHF.

This clone appeared many times. This sequence joins TRBV4-2 and TRBJ1-1; D perhaps matches TRBD1 (5 bases). The CDR3 consists of 16 residues. Trimming took off 0 bases at V and 0 bases at J, with 11 bases between the two ends. CDR1 is LGHNA and CDR2 is YNFKEQ in the germline V gene. The CDR3 sequence is CASSQEGQGMNTEAFF. DNA of the CDR3: TGTGCCAGCAGCCAAGAAGGGCAGGGTATGAACACTGAAGCTTTCTTT.

This chain connects TRBV2 to TRBJ2-7; D gene uncertain. Germline V CDR1 and CDR2: SNHLY, FYNNEI. V was trimmed by 5 bases and J by 3 bases, leaving 11 bases between them. The CDR3 is made up of 13 amino acids. CDR3 protein: CASSIETGYEQYF. In nucleotides, the CDR3 is TGTGCCAGCAGTATAGAGACGGGCTACGAGCAGTACTTC.

This chain links TRBV12-2 with TRBJ1-1; the table gives TRBD1 as D, unverified against the DNA. TRBV12-2 is annotated as a pseudogene. The CDR3 runs to 15 residues. The CDR3 is CASRLVGQGDTEAFF. CDR3 nucleotides: TGTGCAAGTCGCTTAGTAGGACAGGGCGATACTGAAGCTTTCTTT.

This chain joins TRBV9 and TRBJ2-4, with D uncertain. Trimming removed 0 bases from V and 8 bases from J, with 15 bases in between. The CDR3 has 15 residues. Germline V CDR1 and CDR2: SGDLS, YYNGEE. The CDR3 DNA reads TGTGCCAGCAGCGTAGTAAACCCCTTGTTAGACATTCAGTACTTC. Encoded protein: CASSVVNPLLDIQYF.

This clone has a single count. V gene TRBV7-2 combines with J gene TRBJ2-3, with a weak D call TRBD2 (5 bases). The CDR3 totals 15 residues. V lost 1 base to trimming and J lost 3 bases, with 11 bases between them. Germline values: CDR1 SGHTA, CDR2 FQGNSA. CDR3 in amino acids: CASSLVGGLTDTQYF. The DNA for the CDR3 is TGTGCCAGCAGCTTAGTGGGTGGACTGACAGATACGCAGTATTTT.